Below, one T cell receptor (beta chain) is given with its context. The source of the sample is a study of technical replicates of blood from several donors. The method was immunoSEQ multiplex PCR; TCRdb's version includes in-frame clones alone and lacks a portion of them. The table has tens of thousands of clones, about nine tenths seen once. The CDR3 runs 16 residues. Germline CDR1 and CDR2: SGDLS and YYNGEE. Unmatched junction bases numbered 11, after V lost 6 bases and J lost 2 bases. Sequences were obtained from T cells isolated from PBMCs. The receptor was derived from a human donor in good health. The chain links TRBV9 to TRBJ2-5; 9 bases fit TRBD2. The DNA of the CDR3 is TGTGCCAGCAACCCGGGAGGGAGCGGGAGGCAAGAGACCCAGTACTTC. This translates into CASNPGGSGRQETQYF. Full variable domain (rest looked up from reference TRBV9 and TRBJ2-5): DSGVTQTPKHLITATGQRVTLRCSPRSGDLSVYWYQQSLDQGLQFLIQYYNGEERAKGNILERFSAQQFPDLHSELNLSSLELGDSALYFCASNPGGSGRQETQYFGPGTRLLVL.